The text below deals with one TCR beta chain. Its antigen is undetermined. This entry comes from a study of T cell responses to AZD1222 COVID-19 vaccine. The V gene's germline CDR1 is MGHRA and CDR2 YSYEKL. This CDR3 region has 14 residues. The trim removed 3 bases at V and 3 bases at J, leaving 4 bases unmatched. Clones were read by immunoSEQ multiplex PCR, and TCRdb kept only the in-frame ones, dropping some. This table holds about 150,000 clones, 88% found once. Study findings and constraints: There were repertoire samples only from the period after the peak T cell response. Donors were largely white British and mainly female; clonal diversity was possibly underestimated. At baseline, seropositivity was found in only a handful of AZD1222 recipients. Reportedly, nearly half the spike-specific TCRs target unmutated variant regions.

V is TRBV4-1 and J is TRBJ2-7, with 8 bases identical to TRBD1. The receptor was derived from an adult who received the MenACWY meningococcal vaccine as a control. Source: peripheral blood, taken 28 days after the second dose of the MenACWY control vaccine. The CDR3 protein is CASSQRTGNYEQYF. CDR3 DNA: TGCGCCAGCAGCCAGCGGACAGGGAACTACGAGCAGTACTTC.